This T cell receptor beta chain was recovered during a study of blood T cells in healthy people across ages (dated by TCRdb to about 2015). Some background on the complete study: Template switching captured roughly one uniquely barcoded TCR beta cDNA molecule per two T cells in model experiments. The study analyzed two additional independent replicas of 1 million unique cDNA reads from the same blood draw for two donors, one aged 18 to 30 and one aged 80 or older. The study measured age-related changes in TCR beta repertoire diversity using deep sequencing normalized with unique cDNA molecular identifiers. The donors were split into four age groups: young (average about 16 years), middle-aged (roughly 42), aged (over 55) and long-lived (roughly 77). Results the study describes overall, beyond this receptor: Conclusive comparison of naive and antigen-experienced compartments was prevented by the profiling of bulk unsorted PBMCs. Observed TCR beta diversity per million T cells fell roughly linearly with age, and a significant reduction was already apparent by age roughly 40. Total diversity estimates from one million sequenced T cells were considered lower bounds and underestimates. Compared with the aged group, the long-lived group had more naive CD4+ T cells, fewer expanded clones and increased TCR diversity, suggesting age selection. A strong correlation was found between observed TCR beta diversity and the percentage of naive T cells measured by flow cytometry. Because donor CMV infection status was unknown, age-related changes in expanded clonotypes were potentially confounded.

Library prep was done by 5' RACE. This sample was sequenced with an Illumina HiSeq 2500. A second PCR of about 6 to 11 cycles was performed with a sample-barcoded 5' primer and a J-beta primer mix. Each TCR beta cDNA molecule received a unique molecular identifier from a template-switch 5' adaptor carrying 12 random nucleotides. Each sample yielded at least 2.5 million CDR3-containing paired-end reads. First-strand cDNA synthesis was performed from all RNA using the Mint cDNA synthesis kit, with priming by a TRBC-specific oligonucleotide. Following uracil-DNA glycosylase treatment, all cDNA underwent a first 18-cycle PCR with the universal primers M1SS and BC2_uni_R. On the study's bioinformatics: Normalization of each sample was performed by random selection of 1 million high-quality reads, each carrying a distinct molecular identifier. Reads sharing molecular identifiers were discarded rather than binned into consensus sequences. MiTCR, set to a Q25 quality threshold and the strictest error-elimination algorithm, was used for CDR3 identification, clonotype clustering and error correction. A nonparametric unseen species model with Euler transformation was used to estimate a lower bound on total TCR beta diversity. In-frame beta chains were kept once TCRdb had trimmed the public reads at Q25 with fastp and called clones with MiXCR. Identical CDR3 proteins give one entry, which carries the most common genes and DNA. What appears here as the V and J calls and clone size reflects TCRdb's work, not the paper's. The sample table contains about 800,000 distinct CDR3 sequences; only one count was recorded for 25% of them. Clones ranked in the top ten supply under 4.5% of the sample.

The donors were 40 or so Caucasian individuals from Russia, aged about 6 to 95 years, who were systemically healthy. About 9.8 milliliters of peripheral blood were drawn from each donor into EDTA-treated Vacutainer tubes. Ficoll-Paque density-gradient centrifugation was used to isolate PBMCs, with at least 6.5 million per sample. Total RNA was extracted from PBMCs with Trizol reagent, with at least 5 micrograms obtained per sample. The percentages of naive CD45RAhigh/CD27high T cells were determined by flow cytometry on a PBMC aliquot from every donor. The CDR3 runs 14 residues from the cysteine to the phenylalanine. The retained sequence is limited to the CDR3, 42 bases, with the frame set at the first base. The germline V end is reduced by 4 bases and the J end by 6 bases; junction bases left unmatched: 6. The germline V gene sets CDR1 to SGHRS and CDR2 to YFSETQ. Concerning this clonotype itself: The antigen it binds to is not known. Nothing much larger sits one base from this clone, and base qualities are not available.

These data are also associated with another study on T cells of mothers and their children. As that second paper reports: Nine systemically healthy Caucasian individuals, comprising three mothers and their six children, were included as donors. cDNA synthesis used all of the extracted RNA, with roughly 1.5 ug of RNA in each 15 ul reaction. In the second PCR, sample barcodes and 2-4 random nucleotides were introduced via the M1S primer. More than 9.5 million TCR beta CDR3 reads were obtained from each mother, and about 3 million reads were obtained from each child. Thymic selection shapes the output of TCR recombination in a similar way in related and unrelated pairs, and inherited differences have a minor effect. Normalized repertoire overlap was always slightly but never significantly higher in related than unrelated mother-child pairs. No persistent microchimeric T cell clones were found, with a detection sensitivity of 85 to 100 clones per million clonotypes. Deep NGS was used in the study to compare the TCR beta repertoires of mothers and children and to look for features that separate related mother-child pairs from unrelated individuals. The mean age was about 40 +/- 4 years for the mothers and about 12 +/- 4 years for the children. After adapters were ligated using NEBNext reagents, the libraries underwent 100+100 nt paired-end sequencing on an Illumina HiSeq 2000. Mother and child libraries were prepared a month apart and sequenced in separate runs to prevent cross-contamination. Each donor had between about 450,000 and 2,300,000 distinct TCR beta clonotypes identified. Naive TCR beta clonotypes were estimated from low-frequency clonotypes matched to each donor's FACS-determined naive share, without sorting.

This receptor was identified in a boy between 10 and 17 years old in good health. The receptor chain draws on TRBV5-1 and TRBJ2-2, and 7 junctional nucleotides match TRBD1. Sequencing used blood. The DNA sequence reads TGCGCCAGCAGCCCTGACAGGGTCGCCGGGGAGCTGTTTTTT. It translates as CASSPDRVAGELFF. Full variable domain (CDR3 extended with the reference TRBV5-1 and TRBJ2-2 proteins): KAGVTQTPRYLIKTRGQQVTLSCSPISGHRSVSWYQQTPGQGLQFLFEYFSETQRNKGNFPGRFSGRQFSNSRSEMNVSTLELGDSALYLCASSPDRVAGELFFGEGSRLTVL.